The 27 T cell receptor beta chains below were found in one sample sequenced in a study (dated by TCRdb to the mid-2010s). Libraries were prepared through RT-PCR. The listed sequencing device is Illumina MiSeq. In-frame beta chains were kept once TCRdb had trimmed the public reads at Q25 with fastp and called clones with MiXCR. Merged by CDR3 protein, the rows form single entries marked with the most common genes and DNA. This sample has 650,000 to 800,000 distinct CDR3 sequences in its table, and approximately 14% of those were observed once. The leading ten clones occupy roughly 3.9% of the sample. Source material: memory CD4+ T cells from blood. Receptors were obtained from a female donor in good health, serving as a healthy control.

This clonotype was observed a handful of times. J is TRBJ2-3 and V is TRBV6-2 or TRBV6-3, with D unclear. V was cut by 5 bases and J by 4 bases, with 16 bases left in between. Germline values: CDR1 MNHEY, CDR2 SVGEGT. The CDR3 consists of 15 residues. Here the CDR3 DNA reads TGTGCCAGCAGTAGGGTACCAACAACCGCAGATACGCAGTATTTT. This sequence encodes CASSRVPTTADTQYF.

This chain joins TRBV18 and TRBJ2-1; maybe TRBD2 (7 bases). This CDR3 contains 16 residues. Trimming took 2 bases from V and 6 from J, leaving 17 bases between them. Germline CDR1 and CDR2: KGHSH and LQKENI. CDR3 sequence (DNA): TGTGCCAGCTCACCAAGGGGGGGGGCGTCAAGCAATGAGCAGTTCTTC. Its translation: CASSPRGGASSNEQFF.

This clonotype has at least ten counts. The chain uses TRBV6-4 and TRBJ2-2, with D hard to call. V lost 4 bases, J lost 6 bases, and 9 bases lay in between. Germline V lookup: CDR1 MRHNA, CDR2 SNTAGT. The CDR3 spans 13 residues. The CDR3 loop reads CASSVRSSGELFF. CDR3 coding DNA: TGTGCCAGCAGTGTTCGGTCGTCCGGGGAGCTGTTTTTT.

This clonotype was detected many times. The chain is built from TRBV20-1 and TRBJ2-2, with D perhaps TRBD1 or TRBD2 (5 bases each). Germline CDR1 reads DFQATT; CDR2 reads SNEGSKA (reference sequence). Trimming took off 5 bases at V and 3 bases at J, with 16 bases between the two ends. The CDR3 runs 15 residues. The CDR3 loop is CSAGPGTSDTGELFF. The CDR3, as DNA: TGCAGTGCTGGCCCCGGGACCTCGGACACCGGGGAGCTGTTTTTT.

J is TRBJ1-1 and V is TRBV28; 7 nucleotides agree with TRBD1. The CDR3 covers 12 residues. V gave up 5 bases and J gave up 5 bases; unmatched junction bases: 2. The V gene's germline CDR1 is MDHEN and CDR2 SYDVKM. The CDR3 region has the DNA TGTGCCAGCAGTCAACAGGGGACTGAAGCTTTCTTT. It is translated as CASSQQGTEAFF.

The chain recombines TRBV28 with TRBJ2-2; D is possibly TRBD2 (6 bases). V was trimmed by 5 bases and J by 1 base, leaving 11 bases between them. This CDR3 has 15 amino acids. Germline values: CDR1 MDHEN, CDR2 SYDVKM. CDR3 DNA: TGTGCCAGCAGTCCCGGGACTTTGAACACCGGGGAGCTGTTTTTT. Protein sequence: CASSPGTLNTGELFF.

The V gene is TRBV27, the J gene TRBJ2-7; D call uncertain. The V gene lost 4 bases and the J gene lost 3 bases, with 10 bases spanning the gap. In germline, CDR1 is MNHEY, CDR2 SMNVEV (reference sequence). The CDR3 spans 13 residues. The CDR3 protein is CASSWNGNYEQYF. Here the CDR3 DNA reads TGTGCCAGCAGTTGGAACGGAAACTACGAGCAGTACTTC.

This clonotype occurred a few times. This chain links TRBV7-2 with TRBJ2-7; TRBD1 aligns across 7 bases. The junction had 5 bases not matched to a gene; V was cut back by 4 bases and J by 2 bases. The CDR3 loop spans 14 amino acids. Germline V gives CDR1 SGHTA, CDR2 FQGNSA. CDR3: CASSSFDRAYEQYF. For the CDR3, the DNA is TGTGCCAGCAGCTCATTCGACAGGGCCTACGAGCAGTACTTC.

This clonotype was observed a handful of times. This may be a read error: a much more frequent sequence differs by one nucleotide. The chain joins TRBV7-2 to TRBJ2-7, with a weak D call TRBD1 (5 bases). CDR3 size: 12 residues. V lost 0 bases, J lost 6 bases, and 6 bases lay in between. The germline CDR1 and CDR2 sequences are SGHTA and FQGNSA. This chain's CDR3 is CASSLAGLEQYF. The CDR3 DNA is TGTGCCAGCAGCTTAGCGGGGCTCGAGCAGTACTTC.

This chain connects TRBV6-2 or TRBV6-3 to TRBJ1-6; possibly TRBD1 for D (6 bases). The germline gives CDR1 MNHEY, CDR2 SVGEGT. There are 16 residues in the CDR3. Trimming stripped 5 bases from V and 5 bases from J, with 16 bases between. The CDR3 DNA is TGTGCCAGCAGTCTACTCCCGGGACAAAATAATTCACCCCTCCACTTT. Its protein is CASSLLPGQNNSPLHF.

This clonotype occurred many times. The chain joins TRBV20-1 to TRBJ2-5; D not certain. The CDR3 has 13 amino acids. The V gene lost 6 bases and the J gene lost 0 bases, with 11 bases spanning the gap. Germline V CDR1 and CDR2: DFQATT, SNEGSKA (reference sequence). The CDR3 spells CSANDGDQETQYF. Written as DNA, the CDR3 is TGCAGTGCCAACGATGGAGACCAAGAGACCCAGTACTTC.

This clonotype turned up a few times. The CDR3 DNA reads as TGTGCCAGCAGCCCCCGGGGGGACACCGGGGAGCTGTTTTTT. It codes for CASSPRGDTGELFF. The chain joins TRBV7-3 to TRBJ2-2; 7 bases fit TRBD2. CDR3 length: 14 residues. Germline values: CDR1 SGHTA, CDR2 FQGTGA. V was pared by 5 bases and J by 3 bases, with 3 bases of the junction left unmatched.

The rearrangement links TRBV12-3 or TRBV12-4 to TRBJ1-1; a weak D match, TRBD1 (5 bases). V was pared by 4 bases and J by 5 bases, with 23 bases between. The CDR3 is made up of 17 amino acids. CDR3 protein: CASSSGGRQFGATEAFF. The CDR3 DNA reads TGTGCCAGCAGTTCCGGGGGAAGACAGTTCGGGGCGACTGAAGCTTTCTTT.

This clonotype was seen a handful of times. This sequence joins TRBV7-2 and TRBJ1-4; 10 nucleotides match TRBD1. Trimming at V came to 5 bases and at J to 8 bases, leaving 5 bases not matched to a gene. The CDR3 is made up of 14 amino acids. Per the germline V gene, CDR1 is SGHTA and CDR2 is FQGNSA. Here the CDR3 DNA reads TGTGCCAGCAGCCCGGACAGGGGGGCAGAAAAACTGTTTTTT. It yields the protein CASSPDRGAEKLFF.

As regards this clonotype: A much larger clonotype is one base distant, so this may be a read error. This sequence joins TRBV6-5 and TRBJ2-7, with D unresolved. Per germline, CDR1 MNHEY and CDR2 SVGAGI. This CDR3 contains 12 residues. The CDR3, as DNA: TGTGTCAACACGAATGAACTCTACGAGCAGTACTTC. This codes for CVNTNELYEQYF.

The genes are TRBV28 and TRBJ2-1; 8 bases align to TRBD1. The V gene end was trimmed by 10 bases and the J gene end by 3 bases; junction bases not matched to a gene: 8. The CDR3 consists of 14 residues. Looked up from germline, CDR1 is MDHEN and CDR2 is SYDVKM. The CDR3 region is CAISRGQVYNEQFF. The CDR3 nucleotides read TGTGCCATCTCTCGGGGACAGGTCTACAATGAGCAGTTCTTC.

This sequence joins TRBV24-1 and TRBJ2-1, with 8 bases matching TRBD1. The V gene end was trimmed by 4 bases and the J gene end by 7 bases; junction bases not matched to a gene: 11. Germline V gene lookup returns CDR1 KGHDR and CDR2 SFDVKD. The CDR3 sequence is 16 residues long. In nucleotides, the CDR3 is TGTGCCACCAGTGAACTGGCACAGGGGGAAGGGAATGAGCAGTTCTTC. Translated, it gives CATSELAQGEGNEQFF.

This clonotype was observed a few times. One end of the junction does not line up with germline, which may come from a read error. The V and J genes are TRBV28 and TRBJ1-2, with 8 bases identical to TRBD1. The CDR3 sequence is 13 residues long. Germline CDR1 MDHEN, CDR2 SYDVKM. In nucleotides, the CDR3 is TGTGCCAGCAGTAAGGGACAGGCCCAACGTAAGATCTTC. Translating it yields CASSKGQAQRKIF.

This chain joins TRBV6-2 or TRBV6-3 and TRBJ1-4, with a weak D call TRBD1 (6 bases). Trimming cost V 6 bases and J 0 bases, with 11 bases left between them. This CDR3 is built from 15 residues. The germline V gene encodes CDR1 MNHEY and CDR2 SVGEGT. This CDR3 reads CASRPDRPTNEKLFF. Written as DNA, the CDR3 is TGTGCCAGCAGACCCGACAGGCCAACTAATGAAAAACTGTTTTTT.

In its sample, this clonotype was seen a few times. CDR3 DNA: TGTGCCAGCAGTTTCGGGACAGGGGTGGCCGGCTACACCTTC. This encodes CASSFGTGVAGYTF. The chain has TRBV12-3 or TRBV12-4 and TRBJ1-2; 10 bases agree with TRBD1. The CDR3 runs 14 residues. Trimming removed 3 bases from V and 8 bases from J; junction bases left unmatched: 6.

The chain employs TRBV9 and TRBJ2-3; D not certain. Between the trimmed V and J ends, which lost 2 bases and 2 bases, there was a span of 9 bases. The V gene's germline CDR1 is SGDLS and CDR2 YYNGEE. The CDR3 has 14 amino acids. As DNA, the CDR3 is TGTGCCAGCAGCGTCCCCGGTAACACAGATACGCAGTATTTT. This sequence encodes CASSVPGNTDTQYF. Based on the CDR3 plus reference TRBV9 and TRBJ2-3, the full variable domain is DSGVTQTPKHLITATGQRVTLRCSPRSGDLSVYWYQQSLDQGLQFLIQYYNGEERAKGNILERFSAQQFPDLHSELNLSSLELGDSALYFCASSVPGNTDTQYFGPGTRLTVL.

In its sample, this clonotype was seen a few times. The rearrangement joins TRBV20-1 to TRBJ1-5; TRBD1 might be the D (5 bases). CDR1 and CDR2 (germline): DFQATT, SNEGSKA (reference sequence). V gave up 1 base and J gave up 11 bases, with 15 bases separating them. The CDR3 is 13 residues long. This chain's CDR3 is CSARGLGARAQHF. CDR3 nucleotides: TGCAGTGCTAGAGGCCTCGGGGCTAGGGCCCAGCATTTT.

This clonotype has more than one count but fewer than ten. J is TRBJ2-7 and V is TRBV7-9, with TRBD1 identical over 8 bases. After removal of 4 bases from V and 4 bases from J, the junction contained 18 bases not matched to a gene. This CDR3 has 18 residues. CDR1 is SEHNR, CDR2 FQNEAQ, per germline (reference sequence). The CDR3 region is CASSYQYQTGEAGYEQYF. The CDR3 nucleotides read TGTGCCAGCAGCTACCAATACCAGACAGGGGAGGCGGGGTACGAGCAGTACTTC. The variable domain in full, completed from reference TRBV7-9 and TRBJ2-7, reads DTGVSQNPRHKITKRGQNVTFRCDPISEHNRLYWYRQTLGQGPEFLTYFQNEAQLEKSRLLSDRFSAERPKGSFSTLEIQRTEQGDSAMYLCASSYQYQTGEAGYEQYFGPGTRLTVT.

The V and J genes are TRBV20-1 and TRBJ1-2; D unclear. Germline-derived CDR1 and CDR2 are DFQATT and SNEGSKA (reference sequence). The CDR3 runs to 13 residues. V lost 6 bases to trimming and J lost 0 bases, with 11 bases between them. In DNA form, the CDR3 reads TGCAGTGCGTGGACGGAATCTAACTATGGCTACACCTTC. Translation gives CSAWTESNYGYTF.

In its sample, this clonotype was seen many times. This chain connects TRBV20-1 to TRBJ2-5; TRBD1 might be the D (6 bases). The germline gives CDR1 DFQATT, CDR2 SNEGSKA (reference sequence). The V end was cut by 4 bases, the J end by 4 bases, with 19 bases between. The CDR3 is 15 residues long. CDR3 amino acids: CSANAGASAGETQYF. The CDR3 bases are TGCAGTGCTAACGCAGGGGCCTCCGCTGGAGAGACCCAGTACTTC.

V usage is TRBV18 and J usage is TRBJ2-3; unclear D gene. Germline CDR1 and CDR2: KGHSH and LQKENI. This CDR3 has 16 amino acids. Trimming took 1 base from V and 1 from J, leaving 12 bases between them. In DNA form, the CDR3 reads TGTGCCAGCTCACCACTATCGATAACTGGCACAGATACGCAGTATTTT. It translates to CASSPLSITGTDTQYF.

This clonotype was observed many times. The CDR3 here is CASSLGGGSYLETQYF. CDR3 DNA sequence: TGTGCCAGCAGCTTAGGTGGTGGCTCCTACCTGGAGACCCAGTACTTC. The chain recombines TRBV7-2 with TRBJ2-5; the D is unclear. Germline loops: CDR1 SGHTA, CDR2 FQGNSA. V was shortened by 1 base and J by 5 bases, with 17 bases between the two germline ends. The CDR3 is made up of 16 amino acids.